The 28 T cell receptor beta chains below come from one sample, sequenced in a study of early T cells in non-severe SARS-CoV-2 infection. One entry per CDR3 protein results from TCRdb running MiXCR on the 5' RACE reads. The sample lists under 90,000 distinct CDR3 sequences, 11% to 15% occurring once. The sample comprised whole blood. These TCRs come from an adult who was a healthcare worker with PCR-confirmed SARS-CoV-2 infection or an uninfected control (not recorded which).

This clonotype has a count of ten or more. The V and J genes are TRBV11-2 and TRBJ2-7; TRBD1 might be the D (6 bases). The V gene's germline CDR1 is SGHAT and CDR2 FQNNGV. The CDR3 has 16 residues. V lost 4 bases, J lost 3 bases, and 19 bases lay in between. In nucleotides, the CDR3 is TGTGCCAGCAGCTCAATTCAGGGCAGGGGTTTCTACGAGCAGTACTTC. It yields the protein CASSSIQGRGFYEQYF. The full variable domain, with the rest looked up from reference TRBV11-2 and TRBJ2-7, is EAGVAQSPRYKIIEKRQSVAFWCNPISGHATLYWYQQILGQGPKLLIQFQNNGVVDDSQLPKDRFSAERLKGVDSTLKIQPAKLEDSAVYLCASSSIQGRGFYEQYFGPGTRLTVT.

This clonotype came up a few times. The chain employs TRBV3-1 and TRBJ2-5; possibly TRBD1 for D (6 bases). The germline V and J ends were trimmed by 5 bases and 0 bases, with 10 bases remaining between them. This CDR3 has 14 amino acids. Germline V lookup: CDR1 LGHDT, CDR2 YNNKEL (reference sequence). The DNA for the CDR3 is TGTGCCAGCAGCATTGGACAGAACCAAGAGACCCAGTACTTC. Translating gives CASSIGQNQETQYF.

In this sample, this clonotype turned up a few times. The chain carries TRBV13 and TRBJ1-1, with TRBD1 matching over 9 bases. V shed 5 bases and J 3 bases; nucleotides not matched to a gene: 10. Germline-derived CDR1 and CDR2 are PRHDT and FYEKMQ (reference sequence). The CDR3 extends over 16 amino acids. The CDR3 DNA reads as TGTGCCAGCAGCCCCGGGCCGGGACAGGGAGACACTGAAGCTTTCTTT. Translation gives CASSPGPGQGDTEAFF.

This clonotype has at least ten counts. The chain has TRBV10-2 and TRBJ2-3; 10 bases align to TRBD2. The CDR3 extends over 18 amino acids. The ends lost 0 bases at V and 2 bases at J; junction bases unmatched: 8. The germline V gene has CDR1 WSHSY and CDR2 SAAADI. The CDR3 DNA reads as TGCGCCAGCAGTGAGTCGACTCTTGGGACTAGCGTCACAGATACGCAGTATTTT. This translates into CASSESTLGTSVTDTQYF.

V usage is TRBV20-1 and J usage is TRBJ1-2, with unresolved D. This CDR3 spans 14 amino acids. Trimming took off 0 bases at V and 4 bases at J, with 12 bases between the two ends. Germline assignment: CDR1 DFQATT and CDR2 SNEGSKA (reference sequence). The CDR3: CSARDVNTVYGYTF. In nucleotides, the CDR3 is TGCAGTGCTAGAGATGTCAACACAGTCTATGGCTACACCTTC.

This clonotype was detected ten times or more. The chain links TRBV12-3 or TRBV12-4 to TRBJ2-2; 8 bases are a match to TRBD2. The CDR3 extends over 15 amino acids. Germline trimming cut 5 bases from V and 2 bases from J; bases unmatched to any gene: 4. CDR3: CASSPRGGNTGELFF. The CDR3 region has the DNA TGTGCCAGCAGTCCCCGGGGGGGTAACACCGGGGAGCTGTTTTTT.

The V call is TRBV5-1, the J call TRBJ2-5; 12 nucleotides align to TRBD2. Germline V gives CDR1 SGHRS, CDR2 YFSETQ. V was pared by 4 bases and J by 2 bases, with 0 bases of the junction left unmatched. This CDR3 has 14 amino acids. The CDR3 DNA is TGCGCCAGCAGCGGGACTAGCGGGCAAGAGACCCAGTACTTC. Residues: CASSGTSGQETQYF. The whole variable domain, filled in from reference TRBV5-1 and TRBJ2-5, reads KAGVTQTPRYLIKTRGQQVTLSCSPISGHRSVSWYQQTPGQGLQFLFEYFSETQRNKGNFPGRFSGRQFSNSRSEMNVSTLELGDSALYLCASSGTSGQETQYFGPGTRLLVL.

This clonotype was seen a handful of times. The V and J genes are TRBV28 and TRBJ1-2, with 7 bases that match TRBD1. The CDR3 has 14 amino acids. Looked up from germline, CDR1 is MDHEN and CDR2 is SYDVKM. Unmatched junction bases numbered 8, after V lost 6 bases and J lost 4 bases. CDR3 bases: TGTGCCAGCAGGCGACAGGGAGTTTCCTATGGCTACACCTTC. The encoded protein is CASRRQGVSYGYTF.

This clonotype has ten or more counts. V and J are TRBV5-1 and TRBJ2-1; TRBD1 agrees at 9 bases. After removal of 5 bases from V and 7 bases from J, the junction contained 13 bases not matched to a gene. CDR3 size: 16 residues. The germline V gene has CDR1 SGHRS and CDR2 YFSETQ. CDR3 residues: CASSSALRDRANEQFF. CDR3 in DNA: TGCGCCAGCAGTTCGGCACTCCGGGACAGGGCTAATGAGCAGTTCTTC.

The sample holds a few counts of this clonotype. This chain connects TRBV2 to TRBJ1-1, with D tentatively TRBD1 (5 bases). Germline-derived CDR1 and CDR2 are SNHLY and FYNNEI. V lost 7 bases and J 4 bases, leaving 16 bases between the germline ends. The CDR3 sequence is 14 residues long. The CDR3 DNA reads TGTGCCAGCATCGGGGCTCGCGTCTCCACTGAAGCTTTCTTT. It yields the protein CASIGARVSTEAFF. Supplemented by reference TRBV2 and TRBJ1-1, the full variable domain reads EPEVTQTPSHQVTQMGQEVILRCVPISNHLYFYWYRQILGQKVEFLVSFYNNEISEKSEIFDDQFSVERPDGSNFTLKIRSTKLEDSAMYFCASIGARVSTEAFFGQGTRLTVV.

This chain uses TRBV28 with TRBJ1-1; no clear D gene. The germline V gene has CDR1 MDHEN and CDR2 SYDVKM. This CDR3 has 13 amino acids. The germline V and J ends were trimmed by 11 bases and 0 bases, with 13 bases remaining between them. The CDR3 region is CAHTGSLNTEAFF. DNA of the CDR3: TGTGCCCACACGGGCAGTCTGAACACTGAAGCTTTCTTT.

V is TRBV2 and J is TRBJ2-3; D gene uncertain. Trimming took off 6 bases at V and 4 bases at J, with 8 bases between the two ends. The CDR3 consists of 12 residues. The germline CDR1 and CDR2 sequences are SNHLY and FYNNEI. The CDR3 sequence is CASRPSSDTQYF. In DNA form, the CDR3 reads TGTGCCAGCAGGCCTAGTTCAGATACGCAGTATTTT.

This clonotype was counted only a few times. This rearrangement joins TRBV19 to TRBJ2-3; 13 nucleotides match TRBD2. The CDR3 has 19 amino acids. Germline lookup yields CDR1 LNHDA and CDR2 SQIVND (reference sequence). V lost 10 bases and J lost 1; bases outside the gene matches: 17. The CDR3, as DNA: TGTGCCACCACACCAGGACTAGCGGGGGCGAACCTTCGCACAGATACGCAGTATTTT. Its translation is CATTPGLAGANLRTDTQYF.

The chain has TRBV6-2 or TRBV6-3 and TRBJ2-1, with D unresolved. Trimming removed 8 bases from V and 12 bases from J, with 17 bases in between. From germline, CDR1 is MNHEY and CDR2 SVGEGT. CDR3 length equals 12 residues. The CDR3 DNA reads as TGTGCCAGCCGTTCTGACTCGGCCTCGCAGTTCTTC. Its translation is CASRSDSASQFF.

This clonotype was detected ten times or more. The chain is built from TRBV6-5 and TRBJ2-4; TRBD2 aligns across 8 bases. This CDR3 contains 13 residues. Trimming removed 6 bases from V and 7 bases from J; junction bases left unmatched: 5. Germline CDR1 reads MNHEY; CDR2 reads SVGAGI. The CDR3 is CASSREGLNIQYF. The CDR3 DNA reads TGTGCCAGCAGCCGGGAGGGGCTTAACATTCAGTACTTC.

This clonotype has more than one count but fewer than ten. The DNA for the CDR3 is TGCAGTGCTAGAGATCCCGGGACGGCGAACACTGAAGCTTTCTTT. Protein: CSARDPGTANTEAFF. The rearrangement uses TRBV20-1 and TRBJ1-1; D is perhaps TRBD1 (5 bases). Trimming removed 0 bases from V and 1 base from J, with 12 bases in between. The CDR3 totals 15 residues. Per the germline V gene, CDR1 is DFQATT and CDR2 is SNEGSKA (reference sequence).

The chain has TRBV3-1 and TRBJ2-7; 7 bases fit TRBD1. The V segment lost 3 bases and the J segment 7 bases; nucleotides outside the gene matches: 9. Germline V gene lookup returns CDR1 LGHDT and CDR2 YNNKEL (reference sequence). The CDR3 has 14 residues. The CDR3 DNA reads TGTGCCAGCAGCCATGGCAGGACAGGCCGGGAGCAGTACTTC. Protein product: CASSHGRTGREQYF.

The chain has TRBV10-1 and TRBJ1-1; D is perhaps TRBD1 (5 bases). CDR3 length equals 14 residues. CDR1 is WNHNN, CDR2 SYGVQD, per germline (reference sequence). Trimming took 0 bases from V and 6 from J, leaving 11 bases between them. The CDR3 region has the DNA TGCGCCAGCAGTGAGTCGGGGGGGAGCCCTGAAGCTTTCTTT. Residues: CASSESGGSPEAFF.

This clonotype was found many times. The rearrangement links TRBV20-1 to TRBJ2-3; D ambiguous. From germline, CDR1 is DFQATT and CDR2 SNEGSKA (reference sequence). V was shortened by 2 bases and J by 0 bases, with 12 bases between the two germline ends. This CDR3 is built from 15 residues. This CDR3 is CSARSSGRSTDTQYF. CDR3 DNA sequence: TGCAGTGCTAGAAGCTCTGGACGAAGCACAGATACGCAGTATTTT.

The chain recombines TRBV7-2 with TRBJ2-1, with TRBD2 matching 9 bases. The length of the CDR3 is 15 residues. V gave up 7 bases and J gave up 9 bases; unmatched junction bases: 13. Germline-derived CDR1 and CDR2 are SGHTA and FQGNSA. The CDR3 loop reads CASKREASGEGEQFF. The CDR3 DNA is TGTGCCAGCAAACGAGAAGCTAGCGGGGAGGGTGAGCAGTTCTTC.

This clonotype was recorded at least ten times. J is TRBJ1-4 and V is TRBV6-5; the match to TRBD1 covers 7 bases. The CDR3 loop spans 15 amino acids. After removal of 7 bases from V and 6 bases from J, the junction contained 11 bases not matched to a gene. Germline V lookup: CDR1 MNHEY, CDR2 SVGAGI. This CDR3 is CASTQGGGGDEKLFF. CDR3 DNA: TGTGCCAGCACCCAGGGGGGTGGAGGAGATGAAAAACTGTTTTTT.

This clonotype occurred a few times. The rearrangement links TRBV15 to TRBJ2-6; D not resolved. Germline values: CDR1 LNHNV, CDR2 YYDKDF (reference sequence). Trimming left V 0 bases short and J 9 bases short, with 6 bases between. CDR3 length: 13 amino acids. CDR3 region: CATSRDRNNVLTF. The CDR3 nucleotides are TGTGCCACCAGCAGAGACAGGAACAACGTCCTGACTTTC.

CDR3 DNA: TGTGCCAGCACTTTGGGGTTGTACACCGGGGAGCTGTTTTTT. Its protein is CASTLGLYTGELFF. The V call is TRBV12-3 or TRBV12-4, the J call TRBJ2-2; D unclear. This CDR3 contains 14 residues. Trimming pared 7 bases from V and 3 bases from J, leaving 12 bases between.

The rearrangement joins TRBV7-2 to TRBJ2-5, with 7 bases fitting TRBD2. J gave up 5 bases and V 5 bases, and 14 bases lay outside the gene matches. There are 16 residues in the CDR3. Germline V CDR1 and CDR2: SGHTA, FQGNSA. This CDR3 reads CASSPRGLHGRETQYF. In nucleotides, the CDR3 is TGTGCCAGCAGCCCAAGGGGTCTACACGGGAGGGAGACCCAGTACTTC.

This clonotype was detected a few times. CDR3 nucleotide sequence: TGTGCCAGTAGTTCTCTTTGGGACACCAACACCGGGGAGCTGTTTTTT. Amino acid sequence: CASSSLWDTNTGELFF. This chain links TRBV19 with TRBJ2-2; perhaps TRBD1 as D (6 bases). The CDR3 runs 16 residues. The V end was cut by 5 bases, the J end by 2 bases, with 15 bases between. Looked up from germline, CDR1 is LNHDA and CDR2 is SQIVND (reference sequence).

The CDR3 sequence: CASSPGLASLKDTQYF. The CDR3 DNA is TGCGCCAGCAGCCCCGGGTTGGCCAGTCTAAAAGATACGCAGTATTTT. The chain links TRBV5-1 to TRBJ2-3; D is unclear. CDR3 length equals 16 residues. V lost 4 bases to trimming and J lost 5 bases, with 20 bases between them. Germline CDR1 is SGHRS and CDR2 is YFSETQ.

Ten or more counts support this clonotype. The chain is built from TRBV4-1 and TRBJ2-1, with 8 bases lining up with TRBD2. V trimming: 5 bases; J trimming: 1 base; junction bases outside the gene matches: 10. Germline assignment: CDR1 MGHRA and CDR2 YSYEKL. CDR3 length: 17 residues. CDR3 DNA sequence: TGCGCCAGCAGCGGAGTATGGCGGGGGGTTTCCTACAATGAGCAGTTCTTC. The encoded protein is CASSGVWRGVSYNEQFF.

This clonotype came up many times. The chain joins TRBV3-1 to TRBJ1-5; weak D call: TRBD1 (5 bases). This CDR3 region has 16 residues. V was trimmed by 3 bases and J by 0 bases, leaving 12 bases between them. CDR1 is LGHDT, CDR2 YNNKEL, per germline (reference sequence). The CDR3, as DNA: TGTGCCAGCAGCCACGGGGCGGGGTATAGCAATCAGCCCCAGCATTTT. Residues: CASSHGAGYSNQPQHF.